This entry features one TCR beta chain sequence. Its antigen is unknown. One base away lies a much larger clone, so this may be a sequencing read error. This CDR3 is 16 amino acids long. The germline CDR1 and CDR2 sequences are SGHAT and FQNNGV. This record comes from a study of regulatory T cells in long-lasting Graves disease. Points from the study as a whole: A greater number of public clonotypes (2,741) was shared by persistent patients than by new patients (around 970). Persistent disease preferred TRBV28, TRBJ1-2 and TRBJ2-5; new disease, TRBV20-1 and TRBJ2-1.

Investigators prepared the TCR beta libraries by applying iRepertoire HTBI primers and Arm-PCR of CDR3 regions. TCRdb independently ran MiXCR on the multiplex PCR reads; one entry per CDR3 protein. The sample lists 500,000 or so distinct CDR3 sequences, 15% to 20% occurring once. Time point: newly diagnosed GD, antithyroid drugs for less than 3 months. Extracted RNA from PBMCs served as the source of the TCR library. Another study also made use of these data, one on T cells in Graves' hyperthyroidism and ophthalmopathy. As reported in that work: Patients were excluded for uncontrolled infection, other autoimmune disease, pregnancy or lactation. Ophthalmopathy, which appeared later, was predicted by the model a median 6.5 months before onset.

This sequence joins TRBV11-2 and TRBJ2-7; D may be TRBD1 or TRBD2 (6 bases each). This specimen consisted of peripheral blood mononuclear cells (PBMCs), obtained at new diagnosis, from a patient treated with antithyroid drugs. The receptor comes from a man aged 35-49 years with Graves disease. The CDR3: CASSLIRGPSSYEQHF. As DNA, the CDR3 is TGTGCCAGCAGCTTAATACGGGGGCCGAGCTCCTACGAGCAGCACTTC.